The clone carrying this TCR beta chain showed up just a few times. No antigen is known for it. The sample comes from a study of beta chain features in type 1 diabetes. Whole-study results and caveats: Significant though moderate, a shortening of TCRB CDR3s appeared in all four CD4+ subsets of Type 1 diabetes patients. Patients showed naive, central memory and Treg TCRB repertoires that appeared more similar than those of healthy donors.

All of the isolated RNA was reverse transcribed, so expressed TCRB transcripts were sequenced. The repertoire was sequenced with immunoSEQ multiplex PCR; TCRdb's copy has only in-frame clones and lacks some. The table has about 360,000 clones, about 12% seen once; the top ten hold under 0.02%. Purities in excess of 95% were seen in all sorted populations. With 3 bases removed from V and 8 bases from J, the gap between germline ends came to 10 bases. The CDR3 covers 11 residues. Germline V gene data show CDR1 as SQVTM and CDR2 as ANQGSEA. Sequencing was done on a sample of naive CD4+ T cells from blood. This receptor was identified in a man in his late teens or twenties in good health. This chain joins TRBV29-1 and TRBJ1-2; D unclear. CDR3 nucleotide sequence: TGCAGCGTTGATTCGGGGTTCGGCTACACCTTC. It encodes CSVDSGFGYTF.